This is a list of T cell receptor beta chains from one sample in a study of CD8+CD57+ T cells in acquired aplastic anemia. TCRdb ran MiXCR on the reads and lists one entry per CDR3 protein. The sample has about 200,000 distinct CDR3 sequences, 50% to 70% seen once. The sequencing sample was made of sorted CD4+, CD8+, or CD8+CD57+ T cells (not recorded which) from PBMCs. These receptors all stem from a human donor with aplastic anemia. The CDR3 runs from the conserved cysteine through the conserved F or W. D genes are given only for firm matches. The size entry is marked missing in some rows and otherwise reads once, few, many or a size class.

clone_size,v_call,d_call,j_call,cdr3_aa,cdr3_nt
NA,TRBV6-5,TRBD1,TRBJ1-4,CASSYGTAINEKLFF,TGTGCCAGCAGTTACGGGACAGCCATTAATGAAAAACTGTTTTTT
once,TRBV15,TRBD1,TRBJ2-1,CATSRADRGLNEQFF,TGTGCCACCAGCAGGGCTGACAGGGGGTTGAATGAGCAGTTCTTC
NA,TRBV11-2,NA,TRBJ2-7,CASSLGFNIAYEQYF,TGTGCCAGCAGCTTAGGTTTTAACATCGCCTACGAGCAGTACTTC
NA,TRBV20-1,TRBD2,TRBJ2-7,CSASVASGSSEQYF,TGCAGTGCTAGCGTGGCTAGCGGGAGCTCCGAGCAGTACTTC
NA,TRBV29-1,NA,TRBJ2-2,CSVVGTNTGELFF,TGCAGCGTTGTAGGTACGAACACCGGGGAGCTGTTTTTT
many,TRBV6-1,NA,TRBJ1-5,CASSEAVEAMRGQPQHF,TGTGCCAGCAGTGAAGCGGTGGAAGCCATGAGGGGTCAGCCCCAGCATTTT
NA,TRBV15,NA,TRBJ2-3,CATSRVSHTDTQYF,TGTGCCACCAGCAGAGTCTCCCACACAGATACGCAGTATTTT
NA,TRBV29-1,TRBD2,TRBJ2-1,CSATGTSGIFYEQFF,TGCAGCGCCACTGGAACTAGCGGGATATTCTATGAGCAGTTCTTC
NA,TRBV7-2,NA,TRBJ2-5,CASSLMGVRETQYF,TGTGCCAGCAGCTTGATGGGGGTGCGAGAGACCCAGTACTTC
few,TRBV9,TRBD1,TRBJ1-3,CASSGQGASSGNTIYF,TGTGCCAGCAGCGGACAGGGGGCCTCATCTGGAAACACCATATATTTT
NA,TRBV2,NA,TRBJ1-1,CASSQDNTEAFF,TGTGCCAGCAGTCAGGATAATACTGAAGCTTTCTTT
few,TRBV10-3,TRBD1,TRBJ2-1,CAIRSGQGLNEQFF,TGTGCCATCAGGTCGGGACAGGGGTTGAATGAGCAGTTCTTC
NA,TRBV19,NA,TRBJ2-7,CASSTTSGAYEQYF,TGTGCCAGTAGTACGACGAGTGGGGCCTACGAGCAGTACTTC
many,TRBV5-6,NA,TRBJ2-5,CASSPTGQETQYF,TGTGCCAGCAGCCCCACGGGGCAAGAGACCCAGTACTTC
NA,TRBV7-2,TRBD1,TRBJ2-7,CASSGRPGQGAEQYF,TGTGCCAGCAGCGGCCGCCCGGGACAGGGCGCCGAGCAGTACTTC
NA,TRBV11-1,NA,TRBJ2-3,CASSGTVGRADTQYF,TGTGCCAGCAGCGGCACCGTGGGGCGAGCAGATACGCAGTATTTT
NA,TRBV10-1,NA,TRBJ2-1,CASSALSWRAGNEQFF,TGCGCCAGCAGTGCATTATCGTGGAGAGCGGGTAATGAGCAGTTCTTC
many,TRBV10-3,NA,TRBJ2-7,CAITPDSGSYEQYF,TGTGCCATCACTCCAGACTCCGGCTCCTACGAGCAGTACTTC
few,TRBV12-5,TRBD1,TRBJ2-7,CASGLTGVSYEQYF,TGTGCCAGCGGACTCACAGGGGTCTCCTACGAGCAGTACTTC
NA,TRBV7-8,NA,TRBJ2-2,CASSLGGFGELFF,TGTGCCAGCAGCTTAGGGGGGTTCGGGGAGCTGTTTTTT
many,TRBV11-2,TRBD2,TRBJ2-3,CASSLDPQAGSSTQYF,TGTGCCAGCAGCTTAGATCCCCAAGCGGGGTCGAGTACGCAGTATTTT
few,TRBV24-1,TRBD2,TRBJ2-3,CATREAGVSTDTQYF,TGTGCCACCAGGGAGGCGGGGGTTAGCACAGATACGCAGTATTTT
many,TRBV5-8,NA,TRBJ2-7,CASSVDYSYEQYF,TGTGCCAGCAGCGTAGACTATTCCTACGAGCAGTACTTC
NA,TRBV20-1,NA,TRBJ2-7,CSAMGSYSYEQYF,TGCAGTGCTATGGGCAGCTACTCCTACGAGCAGTACTTC
NA,TRBV5-5,NA,TRBJ1-4,CASSLRGAEEKLFF,TGTGCCAGCAGCTTGCGGGGGGCGGAAGAAAAACTGTTTTTT
NA,TRBV7-2,NA,TRBJ2-2,CASRPGRGKPGELFF,TGTGCCAGCAGACCGGGCCGAGGGAAACCCGGGGAGCTGTTTTTT
NA,TRBV5-1,NA,TRBJ2-3,CASRSDGTDTQYF,TGCGCCAGCAGGTCAGACGGTACAGATACGCAGTATTTT
NA,TRBV15,TRBD1,TRBJ1-6,CATSNRGSGSPLHF,TGTGCCACCAGCAACAGGGGATCCGGGTCACCCCTCCACTTT
NA,TRBV7-2,NA,TRBJ1-2,CASSLVWPGEGGYTF,TGTGCCAGCAGCTTAGTTTGGCCAGGAGAAGGTGGCTACACCTTC
many,TRBV5-6,TRBD2,TRBJ2-7,CASSSGGNEQYF,TGTGCCAGCAGCTCCGGGGGGAACGAGCAGTACTTC
NA,TRBV19,TRBD1,TRBJ2-1,CASRGTGVGNEQFF,TGTGCCAGTAGGGGGACAGGGGTTGGGAATGAGCAGTTCTTC
NA,TRBV24-1,NA,TRBJ2-1,CATSDSVATAYNEQFF,TGTGCCACCAGTGATTCAGTAGCGACAGCCTACAATGAGCAGTTCTTC
NA,TRBV20-1,NA,TRBJ2-7,CSASGLVTGYEQYF,TGCAGTGCTAGTGGTTTGGTTACAGGTTACGAGCAGTACTTC
NA,TRBV9,NA,TRBJ1-2,CASSVGPGRNYGYTF,TGTGCCAGCAGCGTAGGGCCGGGGAGAAACTATGGCTACACCTTC
many,TRBV5-1,NA,TRBJ1-2,CASSPYRDGTYGYTF,TGCGCCAGCAGCCCTTATCGGGACGGTACCTATGGCTACACCTTC
once,TRBV9,TRBD1,TRBJ1-2,CASSVRGHGYTF,TGTGCCAGCAGCGTAAGGGGGCATGGCTACACCTTC
NA,TRBV5-8,TRBD1,TRBJ2-1,CASRDRDYNEQFF,TGTGCCAGCCGGGACAGGGACTACAATGAGCAGTTCTTC
few,TRBV20-1,TRBD2,TRBJ2-3,CSALAGGWTDTQYF,TGCAGTGCTTTAGCGGGGGGATGGACAGATACGCAGTATTTT
NA,TRBV7-8,TRBD1,TRBJ2-1,CASSKGQDNEQFF,TGTGCCAGCAGCAAAGGACAGGACAATGAGCAGTTCTTC